One and the same sample provided the 19 T cell receptor beta chains below, sequenced in a study of cytomegalovirus exposure and HLA in healthy donors. PCR was performed using 60 Vbeta and 13 Jbeta primers. The repertoire was sequenced with immunoSEQ multiplex PCR; TCRdb's copy has only in-frame clones and lacks some. In all, the sample yields about 210,000 clones. The sequenced material came from PBMCs. These receptors all come from a woman aged 25 to 39 in good health and CMV-seropositive.

The DNA of the CDR3 is TGCAGCGTAGTTAATAGCGGGACTGAGCAGTTCTTC. Its translation: CSVVNSGTEQFF. The V gene is TRBV29-1, the J gene TRBJ2-1, with 8 nucleotides matching TRBD2. CDR1 SQVTM and CDR2 ANQGSEA come from the germline V gene. The CDR3 spans 12 residues. The V and J ends lost 6 bases and 9 bases, in that order; junction bases with no gene match: 7.

This chain joins TRBV25-1 and TRBJ2-7; 9 bases align to TRBD1. The CDR3 length is 13 residues. CDR1 MGHDK and CDR2 SYGVNS come from the germline V gene. With V trimmed by 6 bases and J by 2 bases, 2 bases remained unmatched. As DNA, the CDR3 is TGTGCCAGCAGAGGGGACAGGGCCTACGAGCAGTACTTC. It encodes CASRGDRAYEQYF.

V gene TRBV6-1 combines with J gene TRBJ1-1, with TRBD1 as a possible D gene (6 bases). Trimming pared 6 bases from V and 1 base from J, leaving 12 bases between. The germline CDR1 and CDR2 sequences are MNHNS and SASEGT. This CDR3 region has 14 residues. DNA of the CDR3: TGTGCCAGCAGAATTACAGGGACGAACACTGAAGCTTTCTTT. Translating gives CASRITGTNTEAFF.

The V and J genes are TRBV11-2 and TRBJ2-5; TRBD2 might be the D (5 bases). The CDR3 has 14 amino acids. The germline V and J ends were trimmed by 2 bases and 2 bases, with 9 bases remaining between them. Germline V gene data show CDR1 as SGHAT and CDR2 as FQNNGV. The CDR3 loop is CASSLLGVQETQYF. CDR3 sequence (DNA): TGTGCCAGCAGCTTACTCGGGGTACAAGAGACCCAGTACTTC.

The chain links TRBV6-5 to TRBJ2-7; 7 positions match TRBD1. Germline V gene lookup returns CDR1 MNHEY and CDR2 SVGAGI. V lost 5 bases, J lost 4 bases, and 2 bases stayed unmatched. This CDR3 comprises 12 residues. Here the CDR3 reads CASSLTGYEQYF. The CDR3, as DNA: TGTGCCAGCAGTCTGACAGGGTACGAGCAGTACTTC.

The chain joins TRBV28 to TRBJ2-2; 7 nucleotides agree with TRBD1. This CDR3 region has 14 residues. From germline, CDR1 is MDHEN and CDR2 SYDVKM. The V gene end was trimmed by 6 bases and the J gene end by 2 bases; junction bases not matched to a gene: 3. The CDR3 here is CASRRQGNTGELFF. The DNA for the CDR3 is TGTGCCAGCAGGCGACAGGGAAACACCGGGGAGCTGTTTTTT.

The chain uses TRBV10-1 and TRBJ1-1, with a possible D match to TRBD1 (5 bases). Germline CDR1 and CDR2: WNHNN and SYGVQD (reference sequence). The CDR3 is made up of 15 amino acids. V shed 6 bases and J shed 4 bases, with 18 bases lying between them. The CDR3 is CASRPNTGLTTEAFF. The DNA for the CDR3 is TGCGCCAGCAGACCTAACACAGGTCTAACCACTGAAGCTTTCTTT.

The rearrangement links TRBV9 to TRBJ2-1, with 7 bases matching TRBD2. The V segment lost 3 bases and the J segment 8 bases; nucleotides outside the gene matches: 14. Per the germline V gene, CDR1 is SGDLS and CDR2 is YYNGEE. The CDR3 length is 16 residues. The CDR3 sequence is CASSARRGGSFDEQFF. Here the CDR3 DNA reads TGTGCCAGCAGCGCCAGGCGTGGCGGGAGTTTCGATGAGCAGTTCTTC.

The rearrangement links TRBV28 to TRBJ2-1; D unclear. Germline V gives CDR1 MDHEN, CDR2 SYDVKM. The V end lost 10 bases, the J end lost 10 bases, and 11 bases lay between the germline ends. The CDR3 is made up of 10 amino acids. The CDR3 coding sequence is TGTGCCACAAAGAGAGCCGAGCAGTTCTTC. Protein sequence: CATKRAEQFF.

Notes on this clone: This CDR3 is also generated by other DNA sequences in the sample. The V gene is TRBV7-2, the J gene TRBJ2-3; D gene unclear. The CDR3 has 12 residues. The ends were cut back, 5 bases at V and 2 bases at J, with 5 bases in the middle. Germline CDR1 and CDR2: SGHTA and FQGNSA. The CDR3 DNA sequence: TGTGCCAGCAGCCTATACACAGATACGCAGTATTTT. This sequence encodes CASSLYTDTQYF.

This chain connects TRBV27 to TRBJ1-5, with D possibly being TRBD1 (6 bases). This CDR3 is built from 16 residues. V was trimmed by 5 bases and J by 2 bases, leaving 16 bases between them. Per the germline V gene, CDR1 is MNHEY and CDR2 is SMNVEV (reference sequence). The CDR3 DNA reads as TGTGCCAGCAGTGAGCGGGGGCGCCGGGGCAATCAGCCCCAGCATTTT. Amino acids: CASSERGRRGNQPQHF.

The chain combines TRBV6-4 with TRBJ1-1; D is undetermined. The CDR3 length is 13 residues. The germline V gene has CDR1 MRHNA and CDR2 SNTAGT. Trimming took 8 bases from V and 1 from J, leaving 11 bases between them. In DNA, the CDR3 is TGTGCCAGCTCGACTAGCGGGAACACTGAAGCTTTCTTT. Protein sequence: CASSTSGNTEAFF.

This chain links TRBV7-9 with TRBJ1-4; D ambiguous. Germline V gene lookup returns CDR1 SEHNR and CDR2 FQNEAQ (reference sequence). The CDR3 has 15 residues. V was shortened by 0 bases and J by 7 bases, with 12 bases between the two germline ends. For the CDR3, the DNA is TGTGCCAGCAGCTTAGCGGACTCCCCAGTTGAAAAACTGTTTTTT. Amino acid sequence: CASSLADSPVEKLFF. Filled out from reference TRBV7-9 and TRBJ1-4, the complete variable domain reads DTGVSQNPRHKITKRGQNVTFRCDPISEHNRLYWYRQTLGQGPEFLTYFQNEAQLEKSRLLSDRFSAERPKGSFSTLEIQRTEQGDSAMYLCASSLADSPVEKLFFGSGTQLSVL.

The J gene is TRBJ2-1, the V gene TRBV5-8, with 9 bases lining up with TRBD2. The length of the CDR3 is 14 residues. With 0 bases clipped from V and 8 bases from J, the junction kept 3 bases outside the gene matches. The germline gives CDR1 SGHTS, CDR2 YDEGEE. The CDR3 DNA follows: TGTGCCAGCAGCTTGGTTGCGGGAGGGGATGAGCAGTTCTTC. The encoded protein is CASSLVAGGDEQFF.

The chain uses TRBV13 and TRBJ2-3, with TRBD2 matching over 7 bases. CDR1 is PRHDT, CDR2 FYEKMQ, per germline (reference sequence). With V trimmed by 8 bases and J by 6 bases, 11 bases remained unmatched. CDR3 length: 14 amino acids. DNA for the CDR3: TGTGCCAGCCTCCGGGGCGGGAGTGCGGATACGCAGTATTTT. This gives the protein CASLRGGSADTQYF.

V usage is TRBV9 and J usage is TRBJ2-7; 7 nucleotides match TRBD2. The J segment lost 5 bases and the V segment lost 3 bases, leaving 17 bases of the junction unmatched. The CDR3 covers 17 residues. Germline CDR1 is SGDLS and CDR2 is YYNGEE. CDR3 in amino acids: CASSEGPLGREMHEQYF. In DNA form, the CDR3 reads TGTGCCAGCAGCGAGGGGCCCCTGGGGCGGGAGATGCACGAGCAGTACTTC.

J is TRBJ1-2 and V is TRBV10-3; 7 bases are shared with TRBD1. V shed 11 bases, J shed 4 bases, and the junction held 19 bases outside the gene matches. The germline CDR1 and CDR2 sequences are ENHRY and SYGVKD. The CDR3 is 16 residues long. CDR3 sequence: CASGDLGTATLYGYTF. The DNA of the CDR3 is TGTGCCTCCGGGGACCTCGGGACAGCAACCCTCTATGGCTACACCTTC.

The chain joins TRBV10-3 to TRBJ2-7, with 9 bases that match TRBD1. This CDR3 has 13 amino acids. The V and J ends lost 11 bases and 9 bases, in that order; junction bases with no gene match: 14. The germline gives CDR1 ENHRY, CDR2 SYGVKD. The CDR3 nucleotides are TGTGCCGTCTCACCACAGGGGGCGGCAAGGCAGTACTTC. It yields the protein CAVSPQGAARQYF.

The V call is TRBV5-1, the J call TRBJ2-2; a possible D gene is TRBD1 (5 bases). This CDR3 has 17 residues. V was trimmed by 1 base and J by 2 bases, leaving 15 bases between them. Germline V gives CDR1 SGHRS, CDR2 YFSETQ. The CDR3 DNA follows: TGCGCCAGCAGCTTGCCTCAGGGTACCCGAAACACCGGGGAGCTGTTTTTT. This sequence encodes CASSLPQGTRNTGELFF. The whole variable domain, remainder taken from reference TRBV5-1 and TRBJ2-2, is KAGVTQTPRYLIKTRGQQVTLSCSPISGHRSVSWYQQTPGQGLQFLFEYFSETQRNKGNFPGRFSGRQFSNSRSEMNVSTLELGDSALYLCASSLPQGTRNTGELFFGEGSRLTVL.